Listed below are T cell receptor beta chains from one sample, sequenced in a study of control samples from healthy donors and cancer patients. Sequencing was performed with immunoSEQ multiplex PCR; in TCRdb, only in-frame clones are kept and a portion is missing. Of about 170,000 clones in the sample, 93% were seen once. Sequenced: blood. Every receptor here comes from a woman aged 55-69 years in good health. The CDR3 runs from the conserved cysteine through the conserved F or W. The D gene is left open where the match is weak. Where a row states a size, it is once, few, many or the class of an expanded clone; other rows omit it.

abundance	d_gene	j_gene	v_gene	CDR3aa	CDR3nt
.	TRBD1	TRBJ1-4	TRBV6-2/TRBV6-3	CASSSADRANNEKLFF	TGTGCCAGCAGTTCCGCGGACAGGGCCAATAATGAAAAACTGTTTTTT
.	TRBD1	TRBJ1-6	TRBV7-9	CASSLHRGENSPLHF	TGTGCCAGCAGCTTACACAGGGGGGAGAATTCACCCCTCCACTTT
.	.	TRBJ2-3	TRBV11-2	CASSLDRATDTQYF	TGTGCCAGCAGCTTAGATAGGGCCACAGATACGCAGTATTTT
.	TRBD1	TRBJ2-3	TRBV13	CASSVPGQGGTDTQYF	TGTGCCAGCAGCGTTCCGGGACAGGGAGGCACAGATACGCAGTATTTT
few	TRBD1	TRBJ2-1	TRBV4-3	CASSQARDSYNEQFF	TGCGCCAGCAGCCAAGCAAGGGACAGTTACAATGAGCAGTTCTTC
.	.	TRBJ1-2	TRBV5-6	CASSSVTQGNYGYTF	TGTGCCAGCAGCTCTGTCACTCAGGGGAACTATGGCTACACCTTC
.	.	TRBJ1-1	TRBV29-1	CSVGSNTEAFF	TGCAGCGTGGGCTCGAACACTGAAGCTTTCTTT
.	TRBD1	TRBJ1-5	TRBV3-1/TRBV3-2	CASSLGTGSSNQPQHF	TGTGCCAGCAGCCTCGGGACAGGGAGTAGCAATCAGCCCCAGCATTTT
.	.	TRBJ2-5	TRBV7-2	CASSRTQETQYF	TGTGCCAGCAGCAGAACGCAAGAGACCCAGTACTTC
.	.	TRBJ2-6	TRBV6-5	CASSYRGTGANVLTF	TGTGCCAGCAGTTATAGGGGGACTGGGGCCAACGTCCTGACTTTC
.	.	TRBJ1-5	TRBV2	CASRVRDNSNQPQHF	TGTGCCAGCAGGGTACGGGACAATAGCAATCAGCCCCAGCATTTT
.	.	TRBJ1-1	TRBV29-1	CSAGAGAGAFF	TGCAGCGCCGGCGCGGGGGCTGGAGCTTTCTTT
.	.	TRBJ1-3	TRBV9	CASSVAPGPSGNTIYF	TGTGCCAGCAGCGTAGCTCCAGGGCCTTCTGGAAACACCATATATTTT